This T cell receptor (beta chain) was identified in a study of PD-1 blockade in classical Hodgkin lymphoma (TCRdb year 2020). Looking at the study overall: Nivolumab dosing was 3 mg/kg intravenously every 2 weeks, continuing until either disease progression or unacceptable toxicity. To define a peripheral blood immune signature of response to PD-1 blockade in classical Hodgkin lymphoma, the study combined TCR beta sequencing with CyTOF.

CDR1 and CDR2 (KGHSH, LQKENI) derive from the germline V gene. The CDR3 covers 14 residues, taking in both the cysteine and the phenylalanine. The retained sequence is limited to the CDR3, 42 bases, with the frame set at the first base. The Qiagen DNeasy kit was used to extract genomic DNA from unsorted PBMCs and from the negatively selected CD4+ and CD8+ fractions. Amplification of TCR beta CDR3 regions was done by immunoSEQ multiplex PCR with primers that anneal to V and J segments. Amplification bias was minimized using a synthetic immune receptor repertoire, and residual bias was removed computationally after sequencing. The authors' pipeline ran thus. Repertoire diversity was quantified as the Shannon entropy index using custom Python scripts. Unsorted, CD4+ and CD8+ repertoires were examined separately, except in combined analyses, for which CD4+ and CD8+ sequences were merged in silico. A clone was considered expanded if an increase in frequency of at least 2-fold after treatment relative to C1D1 was found, and a pseudocount of 0.5 was applied to clones undetected at baseline. Clones with 0 or 1 copy at C1D1 were defined as singleton clones, while clones with 2 or more copies were defined as non-singleton clones. Clones expanded in unsorted samples were annotated as CD4+, CD8+ or unknown by matching protein sequences in sorted samples from the same patient. Wilcoxon tests on paired samples were used to test diversity changes from C1D1 to C4D1. TCRdb's version of the immuneACCESS table is confined to in-frame rearrangements and falls short of the full clone set. An unresolved V gene accounts for under half of the shortfall where checked; the remainder is of unknown origin. V, J and clone size derive from that table, while D and trimming were established from the DNA sequence. A total of 150,000 or so clones appear in this sample, just under 80% of them only once. The biggest ten clones account for 9.2% of the sample.

With respect to this clone: The antigen this receptor binds is unknown. No base quality information exists; no much larger clone differs at one position.

In the paper's terms, the time point label means: cycle 2 day 1 (C2D1) of nivolumab. Relapse after autologous stem cell transplantation had occurred in all trial patients, and cohorts A, B and C were distinguished by prior brentuximab vedotin exposure. The trial cohort comprised 56 patients with relapsed/refractory classical Hodgkin lymphoma whose best overall responses were complete response, partial response or progressive disease. In the multi-cohort phase II CheckMate 205 trial, trial patients received single-agent nivolumab. An independent review committee assessed best overall response by applying the 2007 International Working Group response criteria. Trial PBMCs were collected just before the start of nivolumab (C1D1) and during therapy at cycle 2 day 1 and cycle 4 day 1. After peripheral blood was drawn into 8 mL Vacutainer Cell Preparation Tubes, PBMCs were isolated by centrifugation and then cryopreserved.

Study-wide findings and limitations: The study was restricted to a single clinical trial cohort, and the causes of repertoire differences, possibly disease activity or prior therapy, were left undefined. Newly diagnosed patients were reported to have lower baseline TCR diversity than healthy donors, and relapsed/refractory patients were reported to have lower baseline TCR diversity still. Trial patients achieving complete response had baseline diversity similar to newly diagnosed patients, whereas partial responders and progressors had significantly lower diversity. A significant rise by C4D1 was seen in CD4+ but not CD8+ TCR diversity (p=0.0027 vs p=0.16), with the rise being most apparent in complete responders (p=0.02). Diversity was lower in patients who began nivolumab less than 1 year after ASCT, so these patients were left out of later analyses to avoid confounding by immune reconstitution.

The chain uses TRBV18 and TRBJ2-5; TRBD1 matches 8 bases in the middle. The end of the DNA aligns better with TRBJ2-7, so the J call may be wrong. The sample was peripheral blood mononuclear cells (PBMCs), taken before the second cycle of nivolumab. The receptor comes from a human donor with classical Hodgkin lymphoma. DNA sequence: TGTGCCAGCTCACTAGGGACAGGTCCCTACGAGCAGTACTTC. This sequence encodes CASSLGTGPYEQYF.